The present entry profiles one T cell receptor (beta chain) with its context. What it recognizes is unknown. This sample was included in a study of tumor-infiltrating lymphocytes in primary liver carcinoma. Findings and caveats of the study: When set against blood, tumors had a significantly higher top-250-clone fraction (p = 0.039). No more than about 8-24% of top clones could be seen in all five tumor regions.

From unsorted bulk tissue weighing roughly 17-34 mg, DNA and RNA were co-extracted. Researchers took samples from five separate regions of each tumor. Over 80% viable tumor cells were present in every tumor sample. Starting material of 400 to 600 ng total RNA yielded TCR beta cDNA via a constant-region primer. Three nested multiplex PCR rounds, a slightly modified ARM-PCR method, built the TCR beta libraries. TCRdb reprocessed the multiplex PCR reads via MiXCR and lists one record per CDR3 protein. The sample has roughly 70,000 distinct CDR3 sequences, roughly two thirds seen once; the top ten hold 40%. Sequenced input: liver tumor tissue from sampling region 4. As to subset: tumor region T4, right-lateral pole. This receptor was obtained from a man between 35 and 55 years old with primary liver carcinoma and hepatitis B virus infection.

CDR3 DNA: TGCAGCGTTCTGACTAGTGGGAGTTGTGCAGAGACCCAGTACTTC. It is translated as CSVLTSGSCAETQYF. The rearrangement links TRBV29-1 to TRBJ2-5; perhaps TRBD2 as D (6 bases). In germline, CDR1 is SQVTM, CDR2 ANQGSEA. Trimming removed 5 bases from V and 4 bases from J, with 20 bases in between. CDR3 length equals 15 residues.